These 23 T cell receptor beta chains were sequenced from one sample in a study of T cells in Graves' hyperthyroidism and ophthalmopathy. The CDR3 regions of TCR beta were amplified from RNA transcripts. In the first-round RT-PCR of the TCR CDR3, the HTBI primer set was used. MiXCR was run by TCRdb on the multiplex PCR reads, yielding one entry per CDR3 protein. The sample has about 540,000 distinct CDR3 sequences, roughly 46% seen once. The sample consisted of peripheral blood or thyroid tissue (not recorded which). These TCRs come from a woman aged 18-29 years with Graves' hyperthyroidism.

This clonotype is a singleton in its sample. J is TRBJ1-2 and V is TRBV27; weak D call: TRBD1 (5 bases). Germline-derived CDR1 and CDR2 are MNHEY and SMNVEV (reference sequence). This CDR3 is built from 15 residues. V lost 0 bases and J 5 bases, leaving 13 bases between the germline ends. CDR3 residues: CASSLSAPGGYGYTF. The CDR3, as DNA: TGTGCCAGCAGTTTATCGGCCCCGGGGGGATATGGCTACACCTTC.

In this sample, this clonotype turned up a few times. The chain employs TRBV12-3 or TRBV12-4 and TRBJ2-7; D call uncertain. The V gene lost 3 bases and the J gene lost 10 bases, with 10 bases spanning the gap. This CDR3 region has 11 residues. The CDR3 is CASSFTMEQYF. The CDR3 DNA follows: TGTGCCAGCAGTTTCACTATGGAACAGTACTTC.

Turning to this clonotype: One end of the junction is discordant with germline, which a read error may explain. The gene calls are TRBV10-3 and TRBJ1-2; the match to TRBD1 covers 7 bases. The CDR3 sequence is 12 residues long. CDR1 is ENHRY and CDR2 is SYGVKD in the germline V gene. The CDR3 DNA reads TGTGCCAGCAGTTTAGGGGACAGTAGCTACACCTTC. It specifies CASSLGDSSYTF.

At least ten counts were recorded for this clonotype. V and J are TRBV7-2 and TRBJ2-7; 8 bases agree with TRBD1. V trimming: 5 bases; J trimming: 7 bases; junction bases outside the gene matches: 10. The CDR3 has 14 amino acids. Germline V lookup: CDR1 SGHTA, CDR2 FQGNSA. The CDR3 sequence is CASSPGTGGREQYF. CDR3 in DNA: TGTGCCAGCAGCCCGGGTACAGGGGGGAGGGAGCAGTACTTC. Combining the CDR3 with reference TRBV7-2 and TRBJ2-7 gives the whole variable domain GAGVSQSPSNKVTEKGKDVELRCDPISGHTALYWYRQSLGQGLEFLIYFQGNSAPDKSGLPSDRFSAERTGGSVSTLTIQRTQQEDSAVYLCASSPGTGGREQYFGPGTRLTVT.

This clonotype was seen more than once but under ten times. The gene calls are TRBV7-8 and TRBJ1-5, with D possibly being TRBD1 (6 bases). This CDR3 region has 15 residues. Germline V gene sequence: CDR1 SGHVS, CDR2 FQNEAQ. Trimming pared 5 bases from V and 7 bases from J, leaving 18 bases between. CDR3 sequence: CASSASGTTEQPQHF. Written as DNA, the CDR3 is TGTGCCAGCAGCGCCTCCGGGACAACGGAGCAGCCCCAGCATTTT.

Points on this clonotype: It may be a read error: a sequence one base away is much more abundant. J is TRBJ1-1 and V is TRBV20-1; D unclear. CDR1 and CDR2 from the germline V gene are DFQATT and SNEGSKA (reference sequence). There are 10 residues in the CDR3. In DNA form, the CDR3 reads TGCAGTGCCAGGAACACTGAAGCTCTCTTT. Translated: CSARNTEALF.

The rearrangement links TRBV7-3 to TRBJ1-1; D is undetermined. There are 13 residues in the CDR3. Trimming shortened V by 5 bases and J by 2 bases, and 9 bases separated the two germline ends. The V gene's germline CDR1 is SGHTA and CDR2 FQGTGA. Written as DNA, the CDR3 is TGTGCCAGCAGCCCCTTCGGTAACACTGAAGCTTTCTTT. This translates into CASSPFGNTEAFF.

V gene TRBV5-1 combines with J gene TRBJ2-7, with D hard to call. The germline CDR1 and CDR2 sequences are SGHRS and YFSETQ. V was pared by 2 bases and J by 6 bases, with 12 bases between. The CDR3 has 13 residues. The CDR3 region is CASSFIGSGEQYF. CDR3 bases: TGCGCCAGCAGCTTCATTGGGTCCGGCGAGCAGTACTTC.

This clonotype was seen a single time. This chain connects TRBV2 to TRBJ1-6, with TRBD1 matching over 7 bases. In germline, CDR1 is SNHLY, CDR2 FYNNEI. This CDR3 comprises 15 residues. Trimming at V came to 4 bases and at J to 7 bases, leaving 7 bases not matched to a gene. The CDR3 bases are TGTGCCAGCAGTGCCATTGGGACAGACAATTCACCCCTCCACTTT. Amino acid sequence: CASSAIGTDNSPLHF.

The chain recombines TRBV9 with TRBJ1-6, with D possibly matching TRBD1 (6 bases). Trimming removed 3 bases at V and 7 bases at J, with 11 bases between. The CDR3 covers 14 residues. Germline CDR1 and CDR2: SGDLS and YYNGEE. CDR3 sequence: CASSGGQRNSPLHF. The CDR3 nucleotides read TGTGCCAGCAGCGGGGGACAAAGAAATTCACCCCTCCACTTT.

J is TRBJ1-5 and V is TRBV6-2 or TRBV6-3; the D is unclear. Trimming left V 0 bases short and J 7 bases short, with 13 bases between. The germline V gene has CDR1 MNHEY and CDR2 SVGEGT. This CDR3 spans 15 amino acids. This chain's CDR3 is CASSYSRTADQPQHF. CDR3 coding DNA: TGTGCCAGCAGTTACTCCCGAACAGCAGACCAGCCCCAGCATTTT.

This clonotype has more than one count but fewer than ten. V is TRBV2 and J is TRBJ1-6; a possible D gene is TRBD1 (5 bases). Per the germline V gene, CDR1 is SNHLY and CDR2 is FYNNEI. V was pared by 1 base and J by 6 bases, with 10 bases between. CDR3 length: 15 residues. CDR3 coding DNA: TGTGCCAGCAGTGAAGTAACAGGCCTTAATTCACCCCTCCACTTT. Translation: CASSEVTGLNSPLHF.

The rearrangement uses TRBV6-4 and TRBJ1-5; D gene unclear. This CDR3 is built from 11 residues. Germline V gene sequence: CDR1 MRHNA, CDR2 SNTAGT. The V and J ends lost 2 bases and 15 bases respectively, with 11 bases between them. The CDR3 loop reads CASSDPETGHF. CDR3 DNA sequence: TGTGCCAGCAGTGACCCTGAGACCGGGCATTTT.

The CDR3 nucleotides read TGTGCCAGCAGTCCGACGGACACGAAGACCCAGTACTTC. Residues: CASSPTDTKTQYF. The rearrangement links TRBV7-9 to TRBJ2-5, with D perhaps TRBD1 (5 bases). V lost 6 bases and J lost 6, with 14 bases in between. Per the germline V gene, CDR1 is SEHNR and CDR2 is FQNEAQ (reference sequence). The CDR3 sequence is 13 residues long.

The chain joins TRBV24-1 to TRBJ2-5; maybe TRBD2 (7 bases). The CDR3 extends over 12 amino acids. V was clipped by 7 bases and J by 5 bases, with 10 bases between them. The germline gives CDR1 KGHDR, CDR2 SFDVKD. The CDR3 coding sequence is TGTGCCACCAGGGGCGGGGGCGAGACCCAGTACTTC. It translates to CATRGGGETQYF.

Concerning this clonotype: This clone may be a read error of a much larger clone one base away. This CDR3 reads CASSVASGLYNEQYF. The CDR3 coding sequence is TGTGCCAGCAGTGTGGCTAGCGGCCTCTACAATGAGCAGTACTTC. The chain uses TRBV2 and TRBJ2-7; 7 bases are shared with TRBD2. In germline, CDR1 is SNHLY, CDR2 FYNNEI. V lost 4 bases, J lost 7 bases, and 13 bases stayed unmatched. CDR3 length: 15 amino acids.

The rearrangement joins TRBV29-1 to TRBJ2-7; TRBD2 matches at 7 bases. Germline CDR1 and CDR2: SQVTM and ANQGSEA. The trim removed 7 bases at V and 7 bases at J, leaving 4 bases unmatched. The length of the CDR3 is 10 residues. CDR3 sequence reads: CSDWGGEQYF. The DNA for the CDR3 is TGCAGCGACTGGGGAGGGGAGCAGTACTTC.

This clonotype was detected only a few times. This sequence joins TRBV20-1 and TRBJ1-6, with D possibly matching TRBD1 (6 bases). Germline CDR1 is DFQATT and CDR2 is SNEGSKA (reference sequence). V lost 7 bases to trimming and J lost 7 bases, with 11 bases between them. The CDR3 extends over 12 amino acids. CDR3 sequence (DNA): TGCAGTGGGGGGCAGGGAAATTCACCCCTCCACTTT. It codes for CSGGQGNSPLHF.

Of note for this clonotype: A much bigger clone sits one base away, suggesting this may be a read error. The J gene is TRBJ1-5, the V gene TRBV12-3 or TRBV12-4, with D maybe TRBD1 (6 bases). This CDR3 contains 13 residues. In DNA form, the CDR3 reads TGTGCCAGCAGCCGACAGGAGAATCAGGCCCAGCATTTT. Its translation: CASSRQENQAQHF.

The chain employs TRBV24-1 and TRBJ2-5, with 13 nucleotides matching TRBD2. Germline V CDR1 and CDR2: KGHDR, SFDVKD. V dropped 5 bases and J dropped 2; count of bases not matched to a gene: 4. The CDR3 has 16 residues. CDR3 DNA: TGTGCCACCAGTGTCGGGACTAGCGGGAAGCAAGAGACCCAGTACTTC. As protein: CATSVGTSGKQETQYF.

This clonotype has a handful of counts. The rearrangement joins TRBV12-3 or TRBV12-4 to TRBJ1-5; D is unresolved. This CDR3 spans 13 amino acids. Trimming took 4 bases from V and 6 from J, leaving 10 bases between them. The CDR3 loop is CASSYSESQPQHF. In nucleotides, the CDR3 is TGTGCCAGCAGTTACTCGGAGAGTCAGCCCCAGCATTTT.

This clonotype has only a few counts. This rearrangement joins TRBV7-8 to TRBJ1-2, with 7 bases aligning to TRBD1. The CDR3 is 15 amino acids. V shed 1 base and J 7 bases; nucleotides not matched to a gene: 9. Germline assignment: CDR1 SGHVS and CDR2 FQNEAQ. For the CDR3, the DNA is TGTGCCAGCAGCTTAGAAAGGGGACAGCCTTTTGGCTACACCTTC. Translating it yields CASSLERGQPFGYTF.

This clonotype was seen just once. The V and J genes are TRBV25-1 and TRBJ1-2, with D possibly TRBD1 on 6 matching bases. Germline CDR1 and CDR2: MGHDK and SYGVNS. The CDR3 spans 9 residues. The CDR3 nucleotides are TGTGCTACAGGGTACGGCTACACCTTC. This encodes CATGYGYTF.